The 12 T cell receptor beta chains in this list originate from one sample, sequenced in a study of patients and donors after allogeneic stem cell transplantation. TCRdb itself ran the RT-PCR reads through MiXCR, one entry per CDR3 protein. The sample includes hundreds of thousands of distinct CDR3 sequences, approximately 16% of them seen just once. Sequencing was carried out using blood, either unsorted or a sorted T cell fraction (not recorded which). These receptors originate from a human donor who was either an allogeneic HSCT recipient or a stem cell or donor lymphocyte infusion donor (not recorded which). It is not recorded whose cells these are; they may come from a transplant donor.

Only a few counts were recorded for this clonotype. V gene TRBV20-1 combines with J gene TRBJ2-1; 7 nucleotides align to TRBD1. From germline, CDR1 is DFQATT and CDR2 SNEGSKA (reference sequence). V lost 0 bases to trimming and J lost 7 bases; unmatched junction nucleotides: 12. The CDR3 sequence is 16 residues long. The CDR3 DNA sequence: TGCAGTGCTAGAGATCTAGGAGATAGGGGGCGAAATGAGCAGTTCTTC. Amino acids: CSARDLGDRGRNEQFF.

This sequence joins TRBV6-5 and TRBJ1-2, with unresolved D. The CDR3 contains 12 residues. The V and J ends lost 8 bases and 4 bases respectively, with 11 bases between them. Germline V gene data show CDR1 as MNHEY and CDR2 as SVGAGI. CDR3 DNA: TGTGCCAGCCGGGCGGTAGTCTATGGCTACACCTTC. Translated: CASRAVVYGYTF.

V is TRBV5-1 and J is TRBJ2-3, with 12 nucleotides matching TRBD2. The CDR3 contains 17 residues. Per germline, CDR1 SGHRS and CDR2 YFSETQ. Trimming took 1 base from V and 5 from J; bases not matched to a gene: 8. The CDR3 region is CASSLSSGRANGDTQYF. The CDR3 region has the DNA TGCGCCAGCAGCTTGTCTAGCGGGAGGGCCAACGGAGATACGCAGTATTTT.

This clonotype was picked up a small number of times. The chain has TRBV7-2 and TRBJ1-1, with D unresolved. V lost 6 bases to trimming and J lost 4 bases, with 15 bases between them. The germline CDR1 and CDR2 sequences are SGHTA and FQGNSA. This CDR3 has 14 amino acids. Here the CDR3 reads CASRPERFRTEAFF. For the CDR3, the DNA is TGTGCCAGCAGACCGGAGAGGTTTCGCACTGAAGCTTTCTTT.

This clonotype has more than one count but fewer than ten. The chain employs TRBV20-1 and TRBJ2-7; D call uncertain. The CDR3 loop spans 14 amino acids. The ends were cut back, 3 bases at V and 0 bases at J, with 12 bases in the middle. Germline CDR1 is DFQATT and CDR2 is SNEGSKA (reference sequence). The CDR3 DNA sequence: TGCAGTGCTAGGGACGACAAAAGCTCCTACGAGCAGTACTTC. Translation: CSARDDKSSYEQYF.

This clonotype came up many times. The chain has TRBV5-1 and TRBJ2-3; TRBD2 matches 10 bases. V trimming: 3 bases; J trimming: 0 bases; junction bases outside the gene matches: 7. The CDR3 contains 17 residues. Germline V gene sequence: CDR1 SGHRS, CDR2 YFSETQ. The CDR3: CASSSRTSGASTDTQYF. Here the CDR3 DNA reads TGCGCCAGCAGCTCCCGGACTAGCGGAGCTAGCACAGATACGCAGTATTTT.

This clonotype was counted between two and nine times. The rearrangement links TRBV7-9 to TRBJ2-7, with D perhaps TRBD1 (5 bases). Germline CDR1 is SEHNR and CDR2 is FQNEAQ (reference sequence). CDR3 length: 13 amino acids. Trimming removed 2 bases from V and 3 bases from J, with 8 bases in between. The CDR3 DNA reads TGTGCCAGCAGCTTAACAAGGGGCTACGAGCAGTACTTC. This encodes CASSLTRGYEQYF.

This clonotype has a handful of counts. The rearrangement links TRBV12-3 or TRBV12-4 to TRBJ1-2; 7 nucleotides line up with TRBD1. The CDR3 has 15 amino acids. Germline trimming cut 2 bases from V and 5 bases from J; bases unmatched to any gene: 8. The chain's CDR3 is CASSLRIGTAYGYTF. The CDR3 DNA sequence: TGTGCCAGCAGTTTAAGGATCGGGACAGCATATGGCTACACCTTC.

The chain uses TRBV7-3 and TRBJ2-7; D ambiguous. Trimming removed 1 base from V and 2 bases from J, with 9 bases in between. This CDR3 comprises 14 residues. Germline V gives CDR1 SGHTA, CDR2 FQGTGA. The CDR3 here is CASSLMAGTYEQYF. CDR3 nucleotide sequence: TGTGCCAGCAGCTTAATGGCAGGTACCTACGAGCAGTACTTC.

This clonotype was recorded a few times. V is TRBV9 and J is TRBJ2-7; perhaps TRBD2 as D (6 bases). Germline CDR1 reads SGDLS; CDR2 reads YYNGEE. Trimming left V 1 base short and J 2 bases short, with 13 bases between. This CDR3 region has 15 residues. CDR3 in DNA: TGTGCCAGCAGCGTAAGGGCGGGAAGGACCTACGAGCAGTACTTC. Residues: CASSVRAGRTYEQYF.

This clonotype was detected only a few times. The chain uses TRBV6-2 or TRBV6-3 and TRBJ2-1; 13 nucleotides agree with TRBD2. The CDR3 spans 18 residues. V lost 3 bases to trimming and J lost 8 bases; unmatched junction nucleotides: 13. Germline assignment: CDR1 MNHEY and CDR2 SVGEGT. Written as DNA, the CDR3 is TGTGCCAGCAGTTATGAACTAGCGGGGGGGCCGGATAGGGATGAGCAGTTCTTC. Protein product: CASSYELAGGPDRDEQFF.

This clonotype was seen a handful of times. CDR3 in amino acids: CASSGAGTGGLINYGYTF. The CDR3 nucleotides read TGCGCCAGCAGCGGTGCCGGGACAGGGGGACTCATTAACTATGGCTACACCTTC. The rearrangement uses TRBV5-1 and TRBJ1-2, with 11 bases fitting TRBD1. CDR3 size: 18 residues. Germline values: CDR1 SGHRS, CDR2 YFSETQ. V shed 4 bases and J 1 base; nucleotides not matched to a gene: 12.